These T cell receptor beta chains were read from a single sample in a study of blood T cell repertoires in COVID-19. Data came from immunoSEQ multiplex PCR; TCRdb stores just in-frame clones and leaves some out. The repertoire holds tens of thousands of clones, with 70% to 80% as singletons. Sequenced: peripheral blood. The receptors here all came from a human donor in a cohort sampled during active COVID-19. Each CDR3 is given with its conserved first and last residue. The order of the fields is CDR3 protein, V gene, J gene.

CDR3aa: CASTIQRDRGTEAFF
v_gene: TRBV6-6
j_gene: TRBJ1-1

CDR3aa: CASSLDRVNEQFF
v_gene: TRBV5-6
j_gene: TRBJ2-1

CDR3aa: CASSSSGGSLETQYF
v_gene: TRBV4-2
j_gene: TRBJ2-5

CDR3aa: CAISDNSLYEQYF
v_gene: TRBV10-3
j_gene: TRBJ2-7

CDR3aa: CASSPLVTTAGANVLTF
v_gene: TRBV18
j_gene: TRBJ2-6

CDR3aa: CASSDRDRGLFYEQYF
v_gene: TRBV6-1
j_gene: TRBJ2-7

CDR3aa: CASSQDLENYNSPLHF
v_gene: TRBV4-2
j_gene: TRBJ1-6

CDR3aa: CASSQGRQRNQETQYF
v_gene: TRBV3-1/TRBV3-2
j_gene: TRBJ2-5

CDR3aa: CASSEVNSGTGFNEQYF
v_gene: TRBV6-1
j_gene: TRBJ2-7

CDR3aa: CASSAKYGGYTGELFF
v_gene: TRBV21-1
j_gene: TRBJ2-2

CDR3aa: CASRRGQGNVDTQYF
v_gene: TRBV2
j_gene: TRBJ2-3

CDR3aa: CATSRDQGAQDEQYF
v_gene: TRBV15
j_gene: TRBJ2-7

CDR3aa: CASSPYREYTEAFF
v_gene: TRBV18
j_gene: TRBJ1-1

CDR3aa: CSVAGDDRRNGYTF
v_gene: TRBV29-1
j_gene: TRBJ1-2

CDR3aa: CASARGGLDTEAFF
v_gene: TRBV6-5
j_gene: TRBJ1-1

CDR3aa: CASSEIAGELFF
v_gene: TRBV6-1
j_gene: TRBJ2-2

CDR3aa: CASSSSDRGGFGYTF
v_gene: TRBV5-6
j_gene: TRBJ1-2

CDR3aa: CASSPGTGNYGYTF
v_gene: TRBV5-1
j_gene: TRBJ1-2

CDR3aa: CASSEPGTNEKLFF
v_gene: TRBV28
j_gene: TRBJ1-4

CDR3aa: CATSRSQLDTQYF
v_gene: TRBV15
j_gene: TRBJ2-3

CDR3aa: CASTGQGNGPQYF
v_gene: TRBV6-6
j_gene: TRBJ2-5

CDR3aa: CASSYMDLHNEQFF
v_gene: TRBV6-2/TRBV6-3
j_gene: TRBJ2-1

CDR3aa: CASVATDTQYF
v_gene: TRBV5-1
j_gene: TRBJ2-3

CDR3aa: CASSGDSGTPPLYGYTF
v_gene: TRBV19
j_gene: TRBJ1-2

CDR3aa: CASSLAQGAIQYF
v_gene: TRBV11-2
j_gene: TRBJ2-4

CDR3aa: CAIKDRQNTGELFF
v_gene: TRBV10-3
j_gene: TRBJ2-2

CDR3aa: CASTTALGGYTF
v_gene: TRBV28
j_gene: TRBJ1-2

CDR3aa: CSVGTSGKETQYF
v_gene: TRBV29-1
j_gene: TRBJ2-5

CDR3aa: CASSVTMASGGAYEQFF
v_gene: TRBV9
j_gene: TRBJ2-1

CDR3aa: CASSQGQGSGGYTF
v_gene: TRBV4-2
j_gene: TRBJ1-2

CDR3aa: CASSVDGGAYEQYF
v_gene: TRBV9
j_gene: TRBJ2-7

CDR3aa: CASSTRTGTNTEAFF
v_gene: TRBV7-2
j_gene: TRBJ1-1

CDR3aa: CATSRTAGANYGYTF
v_gene: TRBV15
j_gene: TRBJ1-2

CDR3aa: CATTGTENLNIQYF
v_gene: TRBV2
j_gene: TRBJ2-4

CDR3aa: CASSEGRGNSPLHF
v_gene: TRBV6-4
j_gene: TRBJ1-6

CDR3aa: CASSAGTGGRTDTQYF
v_gene: TRBV5-6
j_gene: TRBJ2-3

CDR3aa: CASSSNSNEQFF
v_gene: TRBV7-2
j_gene: TRBJ2-1

CDR3aa: CASTTGTDYEQYF
v_gene: TRBV10-2
j_gene: TRBJ2-7

CDR3aa: CASTFGNSPLHF
v_gene: TRBV12-3/TRBV12-4
j_gene: TRBJ1-6

CDR3aa: CASSLKGGRGDTQYF
v_gene: TRBV13
j_gene: TRBJ2-3

CDR3aa: CASSLADGYTQYF
v_gene: TRBV7-7
j_gene: TRBJ2-3

CDR3aa: CASSLGLEGADTQYF
v_gene: TRBV7-8
j_gene: TRBJ2-3